The 18 T cell receptor beta chains reported below all come from one sample, sequenced in a study of T cells in Graves' hyperthyroidism and ophthalmopathy. RNA transcripts were the template for amplifying TCR beta CDR3 regions. Researchers ran a first-round RT-PCR on the TCR CDR3 using the HTBI primer set. One entry per CDR3 protein, called by TCRdb with MiXCR from the multiplex PCR reads. The sample has around 300,000 distinct CDR3 sequences, around 22% seen once. The specimen was blood. The receptor set was obtained from a man aged 25 to 45 with Graves' ophthalmopathy.

There are a few counts of this clonotype. The gene calls are TRBV6-1 and TRBJ1-4; D might be TRBD1 (5 bases). V lost 6 bases and J lost 2, with 16 bases in between. The CDR3 has 16 residues. Germline CDR1 is MNHNS and CDR2 is SASEGT. For the CDR3, the DNA is TGTGCCAGCAGCCGAACCGCCGGGACCACTAATGAAAAACTGTTTTTT. This encodes CASSRTAGTTNEKLFF.

This chain uses TRBV7-9 with TRBJ1-1, with unresolved D. The CDR3 sequence is 12 residues long. V dropped 6 bases and J dropped 7 bases, with 12 bases sitting between them. Germline CDR1 reads SEHNR; CDR2 reads FQNEAQ (reference sequence). This chain's CDR3 is CASSLKGVEAFF. The CDR3 bases are TGTGCCAGCAGTTTAAAGGGAGTTGAAGCTTTCTTT. Combining the CDR3 with reference TRBV7-9 and TRBJ1-1 gives the whole variable domain DTGVSQNPRHKITKRGQNVTFRCDPISEHNRLYWYRQTLGQGPEFLTYFQNEAQLEKSRLLSDRFSAERPKGSFSTLEIQRTEQGDSAMYLCASSLKGVEAFFGQGTRLTVV.

J is TRBJ2-3 and V is TRBV4-1; D remains ambiguous. The CDR3 length is 13 residues. From germline, CDR1 is MGHRA and CDR2 YSYEKL. Trimming left V 1 base short and J 9 bases short, with 11 bases between. The CDR3 loop reads CASSQVRYKTQYF. CDR3 nucleotides: TGCGCCAGCAGCCAAGTTAGGTATAAAACGCAGTATTTT.

Regarding this clonotype: Relative to the germline gene, one junction end is altered; a read error may explain this. The chain links TRBV6-1 to TRBJ1-4, with a possible D match to TRBD1 (6 bases). There are 14 residues in the CDR3. Looked up from germline, CDR1 is MNHNS and CDR2 is SASEGT. This chain's CDR3 is CASREGQINEKLFF. The DNA of the CDR3 is TGTGCCAGCAGAGAAGGACAGATTAATGAAAAACTGTTTTTT.

This clonotype was seen at least ten times. The chain employs TRBV11-2 and TRBJ2-1; a possible D gene is TRBD1 (6 bases). Germline V gene sequence: CDR1 SGHAT, CDR2 FQNNGV. The ends were cut back, 3 bases at V and 9 bases at J, with 18 bases in the middle. This CDR3 has 15 amino acids. CDR3 nucleotide sequence: TGTGCCAGCAGCTTCGGGTGGCAGGGGAGCGGTGAGCAGTTCTTC. Its protein product is CASSFGWQGSGEQFF. The complete variable domain, with remaining parts taken from reference TRBV11-2 and TRBJ2-1, reads EAGVAQSPRYKIIEKRQSVAFWCNPISGHATLYWYQQILGQGPKLLIQFQNNGVVDDSQLPKDRFSAERLKGVDSTLKIQPAKLEDSAVYLCASSFGWQGSGEQFFGPGTRLTVL.

This clonotype is a singleton in its sample. The V gene is TRBV6-1, the J gene TRBJ1-2; maybe TRBD1 (6 bases). Between the trimmed V and J ends, which lost 6 bases and 8 bases, there was a span of 13 bases. This CDR3 comprises 12 residues. Germline values: CDR1 MNHNS, CDR2 SASEGT. This CDR3 is CASRPNRDGYTF. CDR3 nucleotide sequence: TGTGCCAGCAGACCCAACAGGGACGGCTACACCTTC.

This clonotype was recorded a few times. CDR3 coding DNA: TGTGCCAGCAGATTAGACGGAACAACTAATGAAAAACTGTTTTTT. Protein sequence: CASRLDGTTNEKLFF. The rearrangement joins TRBV28 to TRBJ1-4; D ambiguous. V lost 6 bases, J lost 0 bases, and 11 bases lay in between. CDR1 is MDHEN, CDR2 SYDVKM, per germline. This CDR3 is 15 amino acids long.

The chain combines TRBV6-1 with TRBJ1-1, with a weak D call TRBD1 (5 bases). The V end was cut by 6 bases, the J end by 7 bases, with 9 bases between. CDR1 and CDR2 from the germline V gene are MNHNS and SASEGT. The CDR3 has 11 amino acids. The CDR3 loop reads CASRMTDEAFF. CDR3 DNA sequence: TGTGCCAGCAGGATGACAGATGAAGCTTTCTTT.

This rearrangement joins TRBV5-5 to TRBJ2-5; TRBD1 aligns across 7 bases. The tail of the sequence fits TRBJ2-1 better, so the J call may be wrong. Germline lookup yields CDR1 SGHKS and CDR2 YYEKEE (reference sequence). The CDR3 runs to 14 residues. For the CDR3, the DNA is TGTGCCAGCAGCCCCGGACAGGCGGTCGAGACCCAGTTCTTC. Residues: CASSPGQAVETQFF.

This clonotype was counted between two and nine times. This chain connects TRBV6-2 or TRBV6-3 to TRBJ1-6, with 7 bases identical to TRBD1. Germline values: CDR1 MNHEY, CDR2 SVGEGT. V dropped 5 bases and J dropped 11; count of bases not matched to a gene: 12. The CDR3 spans 15 residues. Written as DNA, the CDR3 is TGTGCCAGCAGTCTTCAGCGGACAGGAGGAACACCCCTCCACTTT. Translated, it gives CASSLQRTGGTPLHF.

This clonotype showed up just a few times. V gene TRBV19 combines with J gene TRBJ1-5; no clear D. V was shortened by 6 bases and J by 2 bases, with 8 bases between the two germline ends. The CDR3 runs 13 residues. Per the germline V gene, CDR1 is LNHDA and CDR2 is SQIVND (reference sequence). CDR3 loop: CASRGMGNQPQHF. The DNA of the CDR3 is TGTGCCAGTAGGGGGATGGGCAATCAGCCCCAGCATTTT. The variable domain in full, completed from reference TRBV19 and TRBJ1-5, reads DGGITQSPKYLFRKEGQNVTLSCEQNLNHDAMYWYRQDPGQGLRLIYYSQIVNDFQKGDIAEGYSVSREKKESFPLTVTSAQKNPTAFYLCASRGMGNQPQHFGDGTRLSIL.

The chain employs TRBV6-5 and TRBJ1-2; TRBD1 is a possible D gene (5 bases). Germline lookup yields CDR1 MNHEY and CDR2 SVGAGI. This CDR3 is 13 amino acids long. The V end was cut by 5 bases, the J end by 2 bases, with 9 bases between. The CDR3 protein is CASSNRDNYGYTF. DNA of the CDR3: TGTGCCAGCAGTAACCGGGACAACTATGGCTACACCTTC.

V is TRBV6-2 or TRBV6-3 and J is TRBJ2-1, with a tentative D call TRBD1 (6 bases). Trimming left V 2 bases short and J 4 bases short, with 12 bases between. The CDR3 is made up of 15 amino acids. Germline V gene data show CDR1 as MNHEY and CDR2 as SVGEGT. The CDR3 nucleotides are TGTGCCAGCAGTTACGGGCAGGGGCCGTACAATGAGCAGTTCTTC. Translation gives CASSYGQGPYNEQFF.

The CDR3 protein is CASSYFTSGEGKTQYF. CDR3 bases: TGTGCCAGCAGTTACTTTACTAGCGGGGAGGGGAAGACCCAGTACTTC. This rearrangement joins TRBV6-2 or TRBV6-3 to TRBJ2-5; 10 nucleotides line up with TRBD2. Germline values: CDR1 MNHEY, CDR2 SVGEGT. The CDR3 consists of 16 residues. J lost 6 bases, V lost 1 base, and 8 bases had no gene match.

In this sample, this clonotype turned up a few times. The chain is built from TRBV27 and TRBJ2-1; 10 nucleotides match TRBD1. The trim removed 3 bases at V and 9 bases at J, leaving 5 bases unmatched. CDR1 is MNHEY, CDR2 SMNVEV, per germline (reference sequence). The CDR3 has 14 residues. The CDR3 loop is CASSLRGQGIEQFF. The CDR3 DNA reads as TGTGCCAGCAGTTTGAGGGGACAGGGGATTGAGCAGTTCTTC.

The rearrangement uses TRBV20-1 and TRBJ2-7; 9 bases agree with TRBD1. V gave up 6 bases and J gave up 3 bases; unmatched junction bases: 6. CDR1 and CDR2 from the germline V gene are DFQATT and SNEGSKA (reference sequence). This CDR3 is 13 amino acids long. CDR3 sequence (DNA): TGCAGTGCCGCAACAGGGGGCGGCTACGAGCAGTACTTC. This gives the protein CSAATGGGYEQYF.

This clonotype was detected ten times or more. The V call is TRBV6-1, the J call TRBJ2-2, with 9 bases fitting TRBD1. This CDR3 has 14 amino acids. Germline V CDR1 and CDR2: MNHNS, SASEGT. Trimming cost V 8 bases and J 3 bases; bases outside gene matches: 4. Written as DNA, the CDR3 is TGTGCCAGCGATCGGACAGGGGACACCGGGGAGCTGTTTTTT. Translated: CASDRTGDTGELFF.

This clonotype occurred many times. This chain connects TRBV20-1 to TRBJ2-5; 14 positions match TRBD2. The CDR3 spans 15 residues. After removal of 5 bases from V and 4 bases from J, the junction contained 6 bases not matched to a gene. The germline V gene encodes CDR1 DFQATT and CDR2 SNEGSKA (reference sequence). This CDR3 is CSAYLGLAGGETQYF. The CDR3 DNA reads as TGCAGTGCTTACCTCGGACTAGCGGGAGGAGAGACCCAGTACTTC.